This entry lists 10 T cell receptor beta chains sequenced from one sample in a study of T cell changes during pregnancy in multiple sclerosis. Data came from immunoSEQ multiplex PCR; TCRdb stores just in-frame clones and leaves some out. The table has 75,000 to 95,000 clones, approximately 90% seen once; the top ten hold around 2%. This specimen was peripheral blood, taken in the first trimester of pregnancy. Receptors originate from a female donor in good health, enrolled as a control in a pregnancy study.

The chain links TRBV5-5 to TRBJ1-1; 8 nucleotides line up with TRBD1. Germline CDR1 SGHKS, CDR2 YYEKEE (reference sequence). With 5 bases clipped from V and 2 bases from J, the junction kept 8 bases outside the gene matches. This CDR3 has 15 residues. The CDR3 nucleotides are TGTGCCAGCAGTTCGCAGGGGGCCTTCAACACTGAAGCTTTCTTT. It encodes CASSSQGAFNTEAFF.

This sequence joins TRBV18 and TRBJ2-7; perhaps TRBD2 as D (5 bases). Trimming pared 8 bases from V and 5 bases from J, leaving 13 bases between. CDR3 size: 12 residues. Germline V lookup: CDR1 KGHSH, CDR2 LQKENI. The CDR3 DNA reads TGTGCCAGCGGACTCCTGCCCCACGAGCAGTACTTC. Protein sequence: CASGLLPHEQYF.

Worth noting for this clone: Other DNA sequences in the sample encode the same CDR3. The chain combines TRBV5-4 with TRBJ2-5, with D perhaps matching TRBD2 (7 bases). This CDR3 is built from 15 residues. CDR1 and CDR2 from the germline V gene are SGHNT and YYREEE (reference sequence). V was clipped by 5 bases and J by 3 bases, with 17 bases between them. In DNA form, the CDR3 reads TGTGCCAGCAGGGAGAGGGGGGCGGGGGAAGAGACCCAGTACTTC. Translating it yields CASRERGAGEETQYF.

This clone was observed a few times. The genes are TRBV7-9 and TRBJ1-6; D unresolved. Trimming removed 5 bases from V and 6 bases from J, with 8 bases in between. This CDR3 has 13 residues. The germline V gene encodes CDR1 SEHNR and CDR2 FQNEAQ (reference sequence). The CDR3 bases are TGTGCCAGCAGCCCTGACACTAATTCACCCCTCCACTTT. Protein product: CASSPDTNSPLHF.

The rearrangement joins TRBV30 to TRBJ2-5, with no clear D. The CDR3 is 13 amino acids. Germline assignment: CDR1 GTSNPN and CDR2 SVGIG (reference sequence). V dropped 4 bases and J dropped 1 base, with 10 bases sitting between them. The CDR3 DNA reads TGTGCCTGGAACCGGAACAGCCAAGAGACCCAGTACTTC. It encodes CAWNRNSQETQYF. The whole variable domain, filled in from reference TRBV30 and TRBJ2-5, reads SQTIHQWPATLVQPVGSPLSLECTVEGTSNPNLYWYRQAAGRGLQLLFYSVGIGQISSEVPQNLSASRPQDRQFILSSKKLLLSDSGFYLCAWNRNSQETQYFGPGTRLLVL.

This sequence joins TRBV7-2 and TRBJ2-7, with D possibly TRBD1 on 6 matching bases. The CDR3 loop spans 15 amino acids. The V gene's germline CDR1 is SGHTA and CDR2 FQGNSA. V lost 7 bases to trimming and J lost 6 bases, with 22 bases between them. The CDR3 loop is CASTVSSTGGIEQYF. The DNA of the CDR3 is TGTGCCAGCACCGTTTCTTCGACAGGTGGGATCGAGCAGTACTTC.

V is TRBV6-1 and J is TRBJ2-2; D is undetermined. The germline V gene has CDR1 MNHNS and CDR2 SASEGT. CDR3 length equals 13 residues. V was shortened by 8 bases and J by 1 base, with 8 bases between the two germline ends. Here the CDR3 reads CASRPGNTGELFF. As DNA, the CDR3 is TGTGCCAGCCGGCCAGGGAACACCGGGGAGCTGTTTTTT.

CDR3 amino acids: CASSVGGPEQYF. CDR3 DNA sequence: TGTGCCAGCAGTGTAGGGGGCCCCGAGCAGTACTTC. The rearrangement joins TRBV7-6 to TRBJ2-7; TRBD1 matches 7 bases. The J segment lost 6 bases and the V segment lost 6 bases, leaving 5 bases of the junction unmatched. The germline gives CDR1 SGHVS, CDR2 FNYEAQ. The CDR3 runs 12 residues.

The chain joins TRBV4-3 to TRBJ2-1; unclear D gene. CDR3 length: 16 amino acids. Trimming pared 0 bases from V and 2 bases from J, leaving 11 bases between. In germline, CDR1 is LGHNA, CDR2 YSLEER. CDR3 bases: TGCGCCAGCAGCCAAGAAGAAGCGTTACCCTACAATGAGCAGTTCTTC. This encodes CASSQEEALPYNEQFF.

The chain joins TRBV5-1 to TRBJ2-2; TRBD1 agrees at 11 bases. In germline, CDR1 is SGHRS, CDR2 YFSETQ. The CDR3 is 17 amino acids. Trimming cost V 4 bases and J 8 bases; bases outside gene matches: 13. CDR3 loop: CASSPQGRTGGSGELFF. DNA of the CDR3: TGCGCCAGCAGCCCCCAGGGTAGGACAGGGGGCTCGGGGGAGCTGTTTTTT.